This T cell receptor (beta chain) came from a study of blood T cell repertoires in COVID-19 (TCRdb year 2020). Broadly, across the study: The collaborator samples originated in the United States, Italy and Spain and spanned the acute and convalescent phases of COVID-19. Nearly every sample came with metadata listing a de-identified subject ID, COVID-19 status, age in years and sex. The repertoires were made available in a free public database intended to serve as a resource for research on the immune response to SARS-CoV-2. Deeply sampled blood TCRbeta repertoires from subjects exposed to, actively infected with, or recovered from COVID-19 were included in the dataset. The prospective study material was composed of cDNA or gDNA derived from T cells, B-cell-depleted T cells, or PBMCs. Where available, HLA class I and class II types were taken from metadata supplied by the sample provider and were not determined by assay-based typing. Samples came from the ongoing ImmuneRACE study (first 160 participants) plus 1,254 subjects from 6 global collaborators. On the study overall, not on this receptor specifically: The quantity of clinical and demographic metadata differed by source and by participant and was supplied without curation.

TCRbeta CDR3 regions were amplified from genomic DNA by means of the immunoSEQ Assay, a bias-controlled multiplex PCR. In the source study's methods: The number of nucleated cells in each sample was estimated by amplification of reference gene primers within the assay. To quantify the absolute abundance of each unique TCRbeta CDR3 rearrangement, sequence reads were collapsed and filtered. For each sample, productive Simpson clonality was calculated by taking the square root of Simpson's diversity index across productive rearrangements. TCRdb limited this immuneACCESS table to in-frame rearrangements with V and J called. A share of clones is missing; checked studies link under half to unresolved V genes, and the rest is unexplained. V and J calls plus clone size are reproduced from that table; the DNA served to infer D and trimming. Within this sample are some 160,000 clones, with 80% of them counted one time only. The ten largest clones add up to 5% of the sample.

Turning to this clone: The antigen this receptor binds is unknown. One base away there is no much larger clone; base qualities are not given.

Ends trimmed: V by 6 bases, J by 0 bases; bases unmatched to a gene: 4. Reading from cysteine to phenylalanine, the CDR3 counts 15 amino acids. Just CDR3 DNA is preserved here, 45 bases in frame from base 1. For CDR1 and CDR2, the germline V gene lists SGHTA and FQGNSA. Collaborating institutions collected whole blood in K2EDTA tubes following their own protocols. For TCRbeta analysis, collaborator samples were shipped as frozen whole blood, as isolated PBMCs, or as DNA extracted from either sample type. The sequence joins TRBV7-2 to TRBJ2-3, and TRBD2 aligns with 9 junction nucleotides. Sequencing used peripheral blood. This clonotype originated in a woman between 45 and 65 years old with acute or convalescent COVID-19. The sequenced DNA is TGTGCCAGCAGAGCTAGCGGGACCAGCACAGATACGCAGTATTTT. Translated, it reads CASRASGTSTDTQYF.